This paragraph reports one T cell receptor beta chain. Its antigen remains unidentified. This record belongs to a study of vaccination effects on CD4 cells after COVID-19. Study overall: Participants were given two doses of BNT162b2 or mRNA-1273 vaccine.

ViraFEST expansion of antigen-specific CD4+ T cells with viral peptide pools preceded sequencing. The culture ran for roughly ten days before CD4+ T cells were isolated. Nucleocapsid antibodies stayed negative before and after vaccination, showing no earlier SARS-CoV-2 infection. Findings of the study overall: Convalescent patients were scarce in the study, and it lacked early post-infection timepoints.

The CDR3 spans 15 residues. Deletions cut 1 base from V and 3 bases from J, with 13 bases between. Looked up from germline, CDR1 is SGHRS and CDR2 is YFSETQ. Profiled with immunoSEQ multiplex PCR; TCRdb holds only in-frame clones, not every one. Among around 63,000 clones, less than 80% were seen once, and the ten largest hold over 3.5%. The sequencing used CD4+ T cells from PBMCs cultured with HCoV-OC43 spike peptides, collected before COVID-19 vaccination. Subset defined: HCoV-OC43 spike overlapping peptide pool stimulation. The chain joins TRBV5-1 to TRBJ1-2; a weak D match, TRBD1 (6 bases). The TCR comes from a human donor who received a COVID-19 vaccine. The CDR3 DNA follows: TGCGCCAGCAGCTTGAGCACAGGGAAAGACTATGGCTACACCTTC. Translated: CASSLSTGKDYGYTF.